The sequence of this T cell receptor (beta chain) was determined in a study of long-term antiretroviral therapy in people with HIV. Study conclusions and caveats: Sampling of blood ran from about 2003 to 2017, and older ART regimens were possibly in use.

Concerning this clone itself: Its antigen remains unknown.

CDR1 MNHNY and CDR2 SVGAGI come from the germline V gene (reference sequence). This CDR3 region has 12 residues. V dropped 5 bases and J dropped 6 bases, with 7 bases sitting between them. Samples were assayed with immunoSEQ v3.0 at survey level. The protocol was immunoSEQ multiplex PCR, while the TCRdb copy is restricted to in-frame clones and leaves out a portion. The sample lists around 28,000 clones, approximately 90% occurring once. The gene calls are TRBV6-6 and TRBJ1-4; D remains unclear. The sequence derives from a man between 18 and 35 years old with HIV. This specimen consisted of unsorted PBMCs, obtained 3.1 years after starting antiretroviral therapy. CDR3 sequence (DNA): TGTGCCAGCAGTCGGAGGGATGAAAAACTGTTTTTT. Encoded protein: CASSRRDEKLFF.